Presented here are 24 T cell receptor beta chains from one specimen sequenced in a study of OX40 agonist ivuxolimab in advanced cancers. The data were produced by immunoSEQ multiplex PCR, yet TCRdb's version contains in-frame clones alone and is incomplete. In the table there are approximately 58,000 clones, less than 90% of which are singletons. The starting material was CD4+ or CD8+ T cells sorted from blood, obtained in a trial of the OX40 agonist ivuxolimab. Receptors were obtained from an adult with an advanced solid tumor such as melanoma, head and neck, liver or kidney cancer.

The V and J genes are TRBV7-2 and TRBJ2-1; 8 bases are shared with TRBD2. This CDR3 has 15 amino acids. V lost 2 bases and J lost 8; bases outside the gene matches: 8. CDR1 is SGHTA and CDR2 is FQGNSA in the germline V gene. Written as DNA, the CDR3 is TGTGCCAGCAGCTTACTGGCGGGAGGCGGCTATGAGCAGTTCTTC. This translates into CASSLLAGGGYEQFF.

V and J are TRBV30 and TRBJ2-5, with 8 bases aligning to TRBD1. Germline CDR1 is GTSNPN and CDR2 is SVGIG (reference sequence). Losses at the gene ends were 3 bases for V and 5 bases for J; bases not matched to a gene: 5. The CDR3 sequence is 13 residues long. The CDR3 nucleotides are TGTGCCTGGAGGACAGGGGTTGGGGAGACCCAGTACTTC. Its protein is CAWRTGVGETQYF. Full variable domain (rest looked up from reference TRBV30 and TRBJ2-5): SQTIHQWPATLVQPVGSPLSLECTVEGTSNPNLYWYRQAAGRGLQLLFYSVGIGQISSEVPQNLSASRPQDRQFILSSKKLLLSDSGFYLCAWRTGVGETQYFGPGTRLLVL.

The rearrangement uses TRBV10-3 and TRBJ2-3; 9 positions agree with TRBD1. The germline V gene has CDR1 ENHRY and CDR2 SYGVKD. V shed 10 bases and J 2 bases; nucleotides not matched to a gene: 10. CDR3 length equals 15 residues. The CDR3 DNA sequence: TGTGCCACGTCAAACCGGGACAGGGACACAGATACGCAGTATTTT. Protein: CATSNRDRDTDTQYF.

This clone has a single count. The rearrangement joins TRBV7-8 to TRBJ2-3; D gene ambiguous. This CDR3 is 15 amino acids long. In germline, CDR1 is SGHVS, CDR2 FQNEAQ. Trimming removed 7 bases at V and 3 bases at J, with 17 bases between. In DNA, the CDR3 is TGTGCCAGCACCCTACTTTTCTCCAGTACAGATACGCAGTATTTT. Translation gives CASTLLFSSTDTQYF.

CDR3 in DNA: TGTGCCAGCAGCTCGACGACAGAAACAAACATTCAGTACTTC. Its translation: CASSSTTETNIQYF. The chain is built from TRBV7-9 and TRBJ2-4; D perhaps matches TRBD1 (5 bases). The CDR3 consists of 14 residues. V lost 4 bases to trimming and J lost 6 bases, with 13 bases between them. Germline values: CDR1 SEHNR, CDR2 FQNEAQ (reference sequence).

Only one count was recorded for this clone. V and J are TRBV2 and TRBJ2-2; 8 bases are a match to TRBD2. The CDR3 is made up of 14 amino acids. Germline loops: CDR1 SNHLY, CDR2 FYNNEI. The V and J ends lost 7 bases and 0 bases, in that order; junction bases with no gene match: 1. The CDR3 reads CASNSGANTGELFF. CDR3 coding DNA: TGTGCCAGCAATAGCGGGGCGAACACCGGGGAGCTGTTTTTT.

The rearrangement links TRBV9 to TRBJ2-1, with 11 bases identical to TRBD2. Trimming at V came to 2 bases and at J to 3 bases, leaving 7 bases not matched to a gene. The CDR3 spans 17 residues. CDR1 is SGDLS and CDR2 is YYNGEE in the germline V gene. CDR3 DNA sequence: TGTGCCAGCAGCGTCAGCTCCGGGACTAGCGGCTACAATGAGCAGTTCTTC. Translating it yields CASSVSSGTSGYNEQFF.

Only a few counts were recorded for this clone. The CDR3 region is CASRTGGSGNTIYF. CDR3 DNA: TGTGCCAGCAGGACAGGGGGCTCTGGAAACACCATATATTTT. This chain joins TRBV28 and TRBJ1-3, with 9 bases lining up with TRBD1. This CDR3 is built from 14 residues. V was pared by 6 bases and J by 0 bases, with 0 bases of the junction left unmatched. Germline V CDR1 and CDR2: MDHEN, SYDVKM.

J is TRBJ1-5 and V is TRBV18, with a tentative D call TRBD1 (5 bases). V gave up 1 base and J gave up 8 bases, with 15 bases separating them. The length of the CDR3 is 15 residues. CDR1 and CDR2 from the germline V gene are KGHSH and LQKENI. The CDR3 region is CASSPRADTFEPQHF. CDR3 nucleotide sequence: TGTGCCAGCTCACCACGTGCGGACACCTTTGAGCCCCAGCATTTT.

The V gene is TRBV7-2, the J gene TRBJ2-7; TRBD1 matches at 8 bases. V lost 1 base and J lost 5; bases outside the gene matches: 7. Germline CDR1 reads SGHTA; CDR2 reads FQGNSA. The CDR3 is 15 amino acids. CDR3 DNA: TGTGCCAGCAGCTTAGATAACAGGGGGGTCAACGAGCAGTACTTC. Protein sequence: CASSLDNRGVNEQYF.

This clone showed up just once. This CDR3 reads CASSRTPWNEKLFF. The CDR3 DNA reads TGTGCCAGCAGCCGGACACCTTGGAATGAAAAACTGTTTTTT. This chain connects TRBV6-5 to TRBJ1-4; TRBD1 is a possible D gene (5 bases). The V and J ends lost 6 bases and 5 bases respectively, with 13 bases between them. This CDR3 region has 14 residues. CDR1 and CDR2 (germline): MNHEY, SVGAGI.

The chain couples TRBV5-5 to TRBJ2-7, with 9 bases aligning to TRBD1. CDR1 and CDR2 (germline): SGHKS, YYEKEE (reference sequence). Trimming removed 0 bases from V and 5 bases from J; junction bases left unmatched: 3. There are 14 residues in the CDR3. DNA for the CDR3: TGTGCCAGCAGCTTGGGGGGACAGGGTAACGAGCAGTACTTC. Residues: CASSLGGQGNEQYF. Variable domain in full (rest from reference TRBV5-5 and TRBJ2-7): DAGVTQSPTHLIKTRGQQVTLRCSPISGHKSVSWYQQVLGQGPQFIFQYYEKEERGRGNFPDRFSARQFPNYSSELNVNALLLGDSALYLCASSLGGQGNEQYFGPGTRLTVT.

The genes are TRBV7-9 and TRBJ2-5, with no clear D. Trimming removed 1 base from V and 5 bases from J, with 5 bases in between. Germline V gene data show CDR1 as SEHNR and CDR2 as FQNEAQ (reference sequence). The CDR3 totals 12 residues. The CDR3 nucleotides read TGTGCCAGCAGCTTAGTATCGGAGACCCAGTACTTC. Protein sequence: CASSLVSETQYF.

To note about this clone: This sample also contains other DNA sequences that code for the same CDR3. V and J are TRBV30 and TRBJ1-5, with no clear D. Trimming removed 3 bases from V and 1 base from J, with 4 bases in between. The CDR3 spans 12 residues. CDR1 is GTSNPN and CDR2 is SVGIG in the germline V gene (reference sequence). This CDR3 is CAWSPSNQPQHF. The CDR3 DNA is TGTGCCTGGAGCCCGAGCAATCAGCCCCAGCATTTT.

This chain links TRBV14 with TRBJ1-2; 9 bases match TRBD1. From germline, CDR1 is SGHDN and CDR2 FVKESK. With V trimmed by 1 base and J by 4 bases, 4 bases remained unmatched. The CDR3 spans 15 residues. In nucleotides, the CDR3 is TGTGCCAGCAGCCAAGGGACAGGGGTAGTCTATGGCTACACCTTC. The encoded protein is CASSQGTGVVYGYTF.

The V call is TRBV2, the J call TRBJ1-1, with D unclear. Germline-derived CDR1 and CDR2 are SNHLY and FYNNEI. The length of the CDR3 is 14 residues. The V end lost 6 bases, the J end lost 0 bases, and 11 bases lay between the germline ends. CDR3 in DNA: TGTGCCAGCAGACCTCGGGCCGTGAACACTGAAGCTTTCTTT. Translating it yields CASRPRAVNTEAFF. The variable domain in full, completed from reference TRBV2 and TRBJ1-1, reads EPEVTQTPSHQVTQMGQEVILRCVPISNHLYFYWYRQILGQKVEFLVSFYNNEISEKSEIFDDQFSVERPDGSNFTLKIRSTKLEDSAMYFCASRPRAVNTEAFFGQGTRLTVV.

The V call is TRBV11-1, the J call TRBJ2-3, with 9 bases aligning to TRBD2. Losses at the gene ends were 5 bases for V and 2 bases for J; bases not matched to a gene: 2. CDR1 is SGHAT, CDR2 FQDESV, per germline (reference sequence). This CDR3 has 14 residues. DNA for the CDR3: TGTGCCAGCAGCCGACTAGCGGCCACAGATACGCAGTATTTT. Encoded protein: CASSRLAATDTQYF. Based on the CDR3 plus reference TRBV11-1 and TRBJ2-3, the full variable domain is EAEVAQSPRYKITEKSQAVAFWCDPISGHATLYWYRQILGQGPELLVQFQDESVVDDSQLPKDRFSAERLKGVDSTLKIQPAELGDSAMYLCASSRLAATDTQYFGPGTRLTVL.

The chain links TRBV6-1 to TRBJ2-3; 8 bases match TRBD2. Unmatched junction bases numbered 11, after V lost 8 bases and J lost 4 bases. The CDR3 runs to 15 residues. Germline V gives CDR1 MNHNS, CDR2 SASEGT. DNA for the CDR3: TGTGCCAGCGGATTGAGCGGGAGCAGGGCAGATACGCAGTATTTT. This translates into CASGLSGSRADTQYF.

There are a few counts of this clone. J is TRBJ2-5 and V is TRBV5-1; no reliable D call. The germline gives CDR1 SGHRS, CDR2 YFSETQ. The CDR3 is 14 amino acids. V dropped 2 bases and J dropped 2 bases, with 10 bases sitting between them. CDR3 residues: CASSLQFEQETQYF. The CDR3 coding sequence is TGCGCCAGCAGCTTACAGTTCGAACAAGAGACCCAGTACTTC.

This chain joins TRBV27 and TRBJ1-6, with D possibly being TRBD1 (6 bases). Germline assignment: CDR1 MNHEY and CDR2 SMNVEV (reference sequence). This CDR3 is 16 amino acids long. Trimming stripped 6 bases from V and 0 bases from J, with 12 bases between. CDR3 coding DNA: TGTGCCAGCAGAAGGGGGGGCCTCTCCTATAATTCACCCCTCCACTTT. Translated, it gives CASRRGGLSYNSPLHF.

This clone was seen a handful of times. V usage is TRBV10-3 and J usage is TRBJ1-1; 7 nucleotides line up with TRBD1. Losses at the gene ends were 7 bases for V and 6 bases for J; bases not matched to a gene: 17. This CDR3 comprises 16 residues. Germline V gives CDR1 ENHRY, CDR2 SYGVKD. Written as DNA, the CDR3 is TGTGCCATCAAAGACCAGGACAGGCGGGGCGCGGCTGAAGCTTTCTTT. This translates into CAIKDQDRRGAAEAFF.

The chain uses TRBV11-2 and TRBJ1-3; weak D call: TRBD1 (6 bases). Germline CDR1 and CDR2: SGHAT and FQNNGV. Trimming took 5 bases from V and 0 from J, leaving 11 bases between them. This CDR3 spans 15 amino acids. As DNA, the CDR3 is TGTGCCAGCAGCATGGGACAAACCTCTGGAAACACCATATATTTT. Its translation: CASSMGQTSGNTIYF.

The genes are TRBV6-6 and TRBJ2-7; the D gene is possibly TRBD2 (6 bases). Germline assignment: CDR1 MNHNY and CDR2 SVGAGI (reference sequence). Trimming stripped 7 bases from V and 2 bases from J, with 12 bases between. The CDR3 is 13 residues long. For the CDR3, the DNA is TGTGCCAGCAACAGCGGGTTCGCCTACGAGCAGTACTTC. It is translated as CASNSGFAYEQYF.

The chain combines TRBV12-5 with TRBJ2-7; 10 bases align to TRBD2. CDR3 length: 17 amino acids. The germline V gene encodes CDR1 LGHNT and CDR2 FRNRAP. Unmatched junction bases numbered 7, after V lost 2 bases and J lost 0 bases. The CDR3 spells CASGLITSGKSSYEQYF. CDR3 DNA: TGTGCTAGTGGTTTGATCACTAGCGGGAAGAGCTCCTACGAGCAGTACTTC. The full variable domain, with the rest looked up from reference TRBV12-5 and TRBJ2-7, is DARVTQTPRHKVTEMGQEVTMRCQPILGHNTVFWYRQTMMQGLELLAYFRNRAPLDDSGMPKDRFSAEMPDATLATLKIQPSEPRDSAVYFCASGLITSGKSSYEQYFGPGTRLTVT.